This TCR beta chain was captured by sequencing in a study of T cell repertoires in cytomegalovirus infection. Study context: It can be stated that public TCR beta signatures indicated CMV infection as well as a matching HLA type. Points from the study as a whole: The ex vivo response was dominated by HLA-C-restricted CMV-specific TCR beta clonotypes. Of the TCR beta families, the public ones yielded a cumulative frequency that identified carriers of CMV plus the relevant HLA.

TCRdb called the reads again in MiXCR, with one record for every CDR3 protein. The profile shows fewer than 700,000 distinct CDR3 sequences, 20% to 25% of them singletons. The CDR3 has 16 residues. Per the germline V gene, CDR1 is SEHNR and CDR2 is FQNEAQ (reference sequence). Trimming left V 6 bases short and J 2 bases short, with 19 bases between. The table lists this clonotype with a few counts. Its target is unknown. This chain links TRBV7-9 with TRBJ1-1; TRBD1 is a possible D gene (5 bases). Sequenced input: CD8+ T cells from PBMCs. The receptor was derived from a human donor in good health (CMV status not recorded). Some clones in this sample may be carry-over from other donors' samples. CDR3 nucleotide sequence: TGTGCCAGCAGTTCTCCTTCGTCAGGGCAAAACACTGAAGCTTTCTTT. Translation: CASSSPSSGQNTEAFF.